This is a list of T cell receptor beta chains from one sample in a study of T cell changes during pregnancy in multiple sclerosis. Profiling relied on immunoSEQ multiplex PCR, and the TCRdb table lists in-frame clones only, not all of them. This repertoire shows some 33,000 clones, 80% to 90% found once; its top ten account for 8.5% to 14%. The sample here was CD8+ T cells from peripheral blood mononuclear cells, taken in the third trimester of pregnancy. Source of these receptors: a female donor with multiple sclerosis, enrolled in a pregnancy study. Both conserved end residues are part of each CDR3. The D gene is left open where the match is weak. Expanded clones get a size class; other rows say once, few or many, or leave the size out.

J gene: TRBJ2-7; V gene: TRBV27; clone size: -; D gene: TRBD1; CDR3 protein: CASRTRGTDPYEQYF; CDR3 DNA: TGTGCCAGCAGAACTAGAGGGACAGACCCCTACGAGCAGTACTTC
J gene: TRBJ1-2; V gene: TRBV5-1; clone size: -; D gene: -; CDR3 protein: CASSVLGGSGYTF; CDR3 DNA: TGCGCCAGCAGCGTTCTGGGGGGGTCTGGCTACACCTTC
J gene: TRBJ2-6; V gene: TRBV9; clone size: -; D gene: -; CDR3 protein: CASGRGSGANVLTF; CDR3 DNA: TGTGCCAGCGGTAGAGGCTCTGGGGCCAACGTCCTGACTTTC
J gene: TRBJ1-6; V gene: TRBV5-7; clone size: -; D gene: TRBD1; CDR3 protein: CASREGQGEPRISSPLHF; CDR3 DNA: TGTGCCAGCAGAGAGGGACAGGGGGAACCTCGGATTAGTTCACCCCTCCACTTT
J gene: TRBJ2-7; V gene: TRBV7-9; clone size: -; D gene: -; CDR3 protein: CASTPEGVLNYEQYF; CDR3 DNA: TGTGCCAGCACCCCAGAGGGGGTCCTAAACTACGAGCAGTACTTC
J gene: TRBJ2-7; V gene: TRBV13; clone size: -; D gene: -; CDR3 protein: CASSPQRSTSHEQYF; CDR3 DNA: TGTGCCAGCAGCCCCCAGCGGTCTACGTCCCACGAGCAGTACTTC
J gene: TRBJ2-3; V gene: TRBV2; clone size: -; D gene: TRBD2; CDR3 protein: CASSDSSGGLPDTQYF; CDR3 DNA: TGTGCCAGCAGTGATTCGAGCGGGGGACTGCCAGATACGCAGTATTTT
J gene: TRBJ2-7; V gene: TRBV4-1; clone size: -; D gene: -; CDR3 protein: CASSQGHPGEQYF; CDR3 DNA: TGCGCCAGCAGCCAAGGACACCCCGGCGAGCAGTACTTC
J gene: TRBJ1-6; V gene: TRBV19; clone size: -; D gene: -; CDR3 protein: CASSMSPTGNSPLHF; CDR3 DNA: TGTGCCAGTAGTATGTCGCCCACGGGGAATTCACCCCTCCACTTT
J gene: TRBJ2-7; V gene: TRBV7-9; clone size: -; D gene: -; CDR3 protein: CASSSGPEGAYEQYF; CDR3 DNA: TGTGCCAGCAGCTCCGGCCCAGAGGGGGCCTACGAGCAGTACTTC
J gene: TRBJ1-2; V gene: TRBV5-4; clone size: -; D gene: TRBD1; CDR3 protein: CASSEETGGHGYTF; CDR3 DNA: TGTGCCAGCAGCGAAGAGACAGGGGGCCATGGCTACACCTTC
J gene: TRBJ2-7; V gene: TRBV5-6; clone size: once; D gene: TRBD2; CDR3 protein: CASSSTSGRFPHEQYF; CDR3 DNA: TGTGCCAGCAGCTCCACTAGCGGGAGGTTCCCTCACGAGCAGTACTTC
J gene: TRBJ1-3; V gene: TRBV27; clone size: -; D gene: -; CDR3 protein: CASSLYRASGNTIYF; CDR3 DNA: TGTGCCAGCAGTTTATACAGGGCCTCTGGAAACACCATATATTTT
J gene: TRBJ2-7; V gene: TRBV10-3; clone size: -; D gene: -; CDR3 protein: CAISGSYEQYF; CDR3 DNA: TGTGCCATCAGTGGCAGCTACGAGCAGTACTTC
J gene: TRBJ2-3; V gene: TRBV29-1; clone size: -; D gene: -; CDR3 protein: CSVEVQVTQYF; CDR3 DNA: TGCAGCGTTGAAGTCCAGGTTACGCAGTATTTT
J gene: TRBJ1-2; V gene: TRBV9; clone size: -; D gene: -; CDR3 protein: CASSVAPGRNDNYGYTF; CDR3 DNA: TGTGCCAGCAGCGTAGCCCCAGGCAGGAACGATAACTATGGCTACACCTTC
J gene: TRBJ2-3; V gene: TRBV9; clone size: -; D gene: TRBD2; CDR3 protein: CASSPGTSGSSDTQYF; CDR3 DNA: TGTGCCAGCAGCCCGGGGACTAGCGGGAGCTCAGATACGCAGTATTTT
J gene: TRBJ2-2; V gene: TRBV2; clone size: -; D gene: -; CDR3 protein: CASNPPGLGSTGELFF; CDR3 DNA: TGTGCCAGCAACCCCCCTGGGCTAGGGAGCACCGGGGAGCTGTTTTTT
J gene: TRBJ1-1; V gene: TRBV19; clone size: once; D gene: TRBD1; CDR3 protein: CASSMQGAATEAFF; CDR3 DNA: TGTGCCAGTAGTATGCAGGGGGCGGCCACTGAAGCTTTCTTT
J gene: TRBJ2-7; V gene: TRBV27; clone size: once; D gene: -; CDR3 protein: CASSPGGRQGKYEQYF; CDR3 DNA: TGTGCCAGCAGCCCCGGGGGACGACAGGGAAAGTACGAGCAGTACTTC
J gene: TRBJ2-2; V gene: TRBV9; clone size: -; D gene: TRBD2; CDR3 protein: CASSRDPGLAGQQMSAGELFF; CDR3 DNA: TGTGCCAGCAGCCGTGACCCGGGACTAGCGGGCCAACAAATGAGCGCCGGGGAGCTGTTTTTT